In its sample, the clone carrying this T cell receptor (beta chain) was seen many times. Its target is not known. These data are taken from a study of T cell repertoires in cytomegalovirus infection. The wider study: Public signatures in TCR beta pointed to CMV infection and matching HLA type.

In germline, CDR1 is SEHNR, CDR2 FQNEAQ (reference sequence). V was clipped by 5 bases and J by 2 bases, with 13 bases between them. This CDR3 is 14 amino acids long. TCRdb re-derived calls from the reads in MiXCR, one entry per CDR3 protein. This table holds nearly 550,000 distinct CDR3 sequences, 16% found once. General observations from the study: Ex vivo responses were dominated by HLA-C-restricted CMV-specific TCR beta clonotypes. Cumulated frequencies of public TCR beta families served to identify carriers of CMV plus the relevant HLA.

This chain connects TRBV7-9 to TRBJ2-7, with D possibly matching TRBD1 (6 bases). The receptor's source is a human donor in good health (CMV status not recorded). Some clones in this sample may be carry-over from other donors' samples. The sequenced sample consisted of CD8+ T cells from PBMCs. DNA of the CDR3: TGTGCCAGCAGCCCCAGACAGGAGCCCTACGAGCAGTACTTC. Amino acids: CASSPRQEPYEQYF.